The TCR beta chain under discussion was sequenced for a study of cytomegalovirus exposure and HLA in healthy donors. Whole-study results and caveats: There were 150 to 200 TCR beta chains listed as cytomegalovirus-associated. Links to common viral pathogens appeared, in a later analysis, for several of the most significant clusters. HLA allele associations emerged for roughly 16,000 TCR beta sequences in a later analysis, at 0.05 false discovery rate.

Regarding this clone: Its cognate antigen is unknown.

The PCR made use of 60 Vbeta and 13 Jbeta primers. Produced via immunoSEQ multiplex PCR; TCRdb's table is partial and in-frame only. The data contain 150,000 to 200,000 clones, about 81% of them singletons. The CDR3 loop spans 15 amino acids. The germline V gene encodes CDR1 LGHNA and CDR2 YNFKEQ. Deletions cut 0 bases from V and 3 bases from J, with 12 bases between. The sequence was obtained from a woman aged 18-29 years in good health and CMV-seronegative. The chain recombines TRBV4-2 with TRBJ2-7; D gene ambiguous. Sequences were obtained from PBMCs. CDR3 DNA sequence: TGTGCCAGCAGCCAAGATTTGGAGAGTCGCTACGAGCAGTACTTC. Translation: CASSQDLESRYEQYF.